This T cell receptor beta chain was identified in a study of T cell changes during pregnancy in multiple sclerosis. This clone was seen once. Data came from immunoSEQ multiplex PCR; TCRdb stores just in-frame clones and leaves some out. The repertoire holds about 130,000 clones, with roughly 97% as singletons. Germline trimming cut 5 bases from V and 3 bases from J; bases unmatched to any gene: 6. Germline V gene data show CDR1 as MNHEY and CDR2 as SVGAGI. CDR3 length: 15 amino acids. This chain uses TRBV6-5 with TRBJ2-1, with 8 bases fitting TRBD1. The origin of this receptor is a female donor with multiple sclerosis, enrolled in a pregnancy study. Sequencing used peripheral blood, obtained after pregnancy. CDR3 DNA: TGTGCCAGCAGTCTTTCCGGGACAGGCTACAATGAGCAGTTCTTC. Amino acid sequence: CASSLSGTGYNEQFF.